Detailed here is one TCR beta chain. The source of the sample is a study of blood T cell repertoires in COVID-19. Turning to the study itself: COVID-19 samples from acute and convalescent phases originated in the United States, Italy and Spain.

Data came from immunoSEQ multiplex PCR; TCRdb stores just in-frame clones and leaves some out. The repertoire holds a few hundred thousand clones, with nearly 90% as singletons. This clonotype was sampled from a woman in her fifties or sixties who had been exposed to COVID-19. The sample comprised PBMCs or T cells enriched from blood (not recorded which).

The CDR3 loop is CASSPTGAFAEAFF. For the CDR3, the DNA is TGTGCCAGCAGTCCGACAGGGGCTTTCGCTGAAGCTTTCTTT. This chain uses TRBV27 with TRBJ1-1, with TRBD1 identical over 8 bases. The CDR3 totals 14 residues. With 5 bases clipped from V and 6 bases from J, the junction kept 8 bases outside the gene matches. CDR1 MNHEY and CDR2 SMNVEV come from the germline V gene (reference sequence).